This T cell receptor beta chain was profiled in a study of T cell responses to AZD1222 COVID-19 vaccine. Study findings and constraints: Within unmutated variant regions lay the reported targets of nearly half of spike-specific TCRs.

The CDR3 extends over 12 amino acids. Trimming pared 8 bases from V and 3 bases from J, leaving 11 bases between. The germline V gene has CDR1 LGHNT and CDR2 FRNRAP. Libraries were prepared by immunoSEQ multiplex PCR; TCRdb keeps only in-frame clonotypes and omits some of them. Of some 120,000 clones in the sample, 85% to 90% were seen once. A note on this clone: No antigen is known for it.

The V gene is TRBV12-5, the J gene TRBJ2-7; D is undetermined. This TCR was recovered from an adult in good health. Sample: peripheral blood, taken on day 0 of AZD1222 vaccination. In nucleotides, the CDR3 is TGTGCTAGTTCGGCAGGCGGCTACGAGCAGTACTTC. Its protein is CASSAGGYEQYF.